The clone carrying this T cell receptor (beta chain) occurred many times. The source of the sample is a study of T cells in Graves' hyperthyroidism and ophthalmopathy. The source material, RNA transcripts, was used to amplify TCR beta CDR3 regions. The HTBI set primed first-round TCR CDR3 RT-PCR. MiXCR was run by TCRdb on the multiplex PCR reads, yielding one entry per CDR3 protein. The data contain hundreds of thousands of distinct CDR3 sequences, roughly 14% of them singletons. The V and J ends lost 4 bases and 5 bases, in that order; junction bases with no gene match: 8. The CDR3 runs 16 residues. This TCR came from a woman in her forties or fifties with Graves' ophthalmopathy. The chain has TRBV12-3 or TRBV12-4 and TRBJ1-5, with 10 bases fitting TRBD1. The sequenced sample consisted of blood. CDR3 nucleotides: TGTGCCAGCAGTTGGGGGGACAGGGGCCTCGATCAGCCCCAGCATTTT. Amino acids: CASSWGDRGLDQPQHF.